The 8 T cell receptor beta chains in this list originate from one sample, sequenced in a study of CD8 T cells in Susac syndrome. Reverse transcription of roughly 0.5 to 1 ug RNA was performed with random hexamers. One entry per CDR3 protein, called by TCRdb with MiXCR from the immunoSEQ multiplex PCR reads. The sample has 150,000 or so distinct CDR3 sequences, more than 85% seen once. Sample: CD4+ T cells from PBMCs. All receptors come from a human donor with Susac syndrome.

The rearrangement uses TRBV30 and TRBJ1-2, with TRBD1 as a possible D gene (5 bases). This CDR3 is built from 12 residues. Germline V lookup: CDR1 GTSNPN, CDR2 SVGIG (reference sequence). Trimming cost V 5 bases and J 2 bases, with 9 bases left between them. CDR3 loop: CAWAKGNYGYTF. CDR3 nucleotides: TGTGCCTGGGCTAAGGGGAACTATGGCTACACCTTC.

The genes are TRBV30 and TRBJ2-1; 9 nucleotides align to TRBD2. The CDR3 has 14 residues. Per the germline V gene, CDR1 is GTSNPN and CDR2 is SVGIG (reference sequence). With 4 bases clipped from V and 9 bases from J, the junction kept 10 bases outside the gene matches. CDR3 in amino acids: CAWIRSGRTGEQFF. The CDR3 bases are TGTGCCTGGATCAGGAGCGGGAGGACTGGTGAGCAGTTCTTC.

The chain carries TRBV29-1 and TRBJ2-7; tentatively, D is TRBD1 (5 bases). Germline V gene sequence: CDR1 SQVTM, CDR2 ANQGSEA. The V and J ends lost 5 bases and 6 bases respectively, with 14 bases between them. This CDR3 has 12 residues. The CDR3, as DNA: TGCAGCGTTTACATGTCAGGGTCCGAGCAGTACTTC. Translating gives CSVYMSGSEQYF.

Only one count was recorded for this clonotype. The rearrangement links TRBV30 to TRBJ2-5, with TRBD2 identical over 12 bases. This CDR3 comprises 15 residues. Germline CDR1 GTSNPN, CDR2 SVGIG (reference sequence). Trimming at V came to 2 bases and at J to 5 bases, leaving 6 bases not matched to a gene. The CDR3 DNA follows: TGTGCCTGGAGTTGGACTAGCGGGGCGCCTGAGACCCAGTACTTC. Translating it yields CAWSWTSGAPETQYF.

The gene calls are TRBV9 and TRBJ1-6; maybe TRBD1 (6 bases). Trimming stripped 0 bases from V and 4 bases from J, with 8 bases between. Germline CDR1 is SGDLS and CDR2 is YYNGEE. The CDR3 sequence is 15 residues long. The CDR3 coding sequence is TGTGCCAGCAGCGTAGGTGGACAGTATAATTCACCCCTCCACTTT. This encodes CASSVGGQYNSPLHF.

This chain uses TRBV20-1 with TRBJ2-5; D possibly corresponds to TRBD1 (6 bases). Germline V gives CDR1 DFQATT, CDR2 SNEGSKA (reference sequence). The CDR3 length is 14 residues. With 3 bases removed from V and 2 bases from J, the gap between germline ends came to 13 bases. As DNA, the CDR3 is TGCAGTGCTAGTCCGGGACACCGTCAAGAGACCCAGTACTTC. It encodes CSASPGHRQETQYF.

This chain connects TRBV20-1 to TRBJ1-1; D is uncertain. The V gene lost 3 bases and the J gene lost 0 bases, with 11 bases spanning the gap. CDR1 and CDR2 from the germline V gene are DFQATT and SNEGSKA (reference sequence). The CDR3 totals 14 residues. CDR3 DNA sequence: TGCAGTGCTAGTGCCAACACTATGAACACTGAAGCTTTCTTT. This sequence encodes CSASANTMNTEAFF.

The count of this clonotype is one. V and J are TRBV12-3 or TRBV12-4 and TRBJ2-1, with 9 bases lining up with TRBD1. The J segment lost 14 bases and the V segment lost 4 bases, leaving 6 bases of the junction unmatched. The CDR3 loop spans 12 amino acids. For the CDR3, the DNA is TGTGCCAGCAGTTCACAGGGGGCAAGGAAGTTCTTC. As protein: CASSSQGARKFF.